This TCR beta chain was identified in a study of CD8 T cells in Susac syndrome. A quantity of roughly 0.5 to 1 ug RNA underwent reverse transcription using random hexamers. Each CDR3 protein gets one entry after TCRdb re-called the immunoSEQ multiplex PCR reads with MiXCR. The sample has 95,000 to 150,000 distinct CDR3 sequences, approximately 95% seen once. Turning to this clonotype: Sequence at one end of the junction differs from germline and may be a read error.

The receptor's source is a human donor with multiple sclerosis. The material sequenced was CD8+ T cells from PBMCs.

The chain's CDR3 is CASSLSPNPGTEAFF. CDR3 DNA: TGTGCCAGCAGTCTATCCCCGAACCCGGGCACTGAAGCTTTCTTT. The chain links TRBV27 to TRBJ1-1; D not resolved. This CDR3 is 15 amino acids long. Germline CDR1 and CDR2: MNHEY and SMNVEV (reference sequence).